The 30 T cell receptor beta chains given below trace back to one sample, sequenced in a study of shared clonotypes between healthy human individuals. Method: immunoSEQ multiplex PCR; TCRdb's copy keeps in-frame clones and lacks some. This repertoire shows 2,500,000 or so clones, roughly 92% found once; its top ten account for about 0.36%. The sample was naive CD4+ T cells from PBMCs. Subset indicated: CD45RA+ positively selected. The receptors here all came from a man aged 18 to 30 in good health. Some clones in this sample may be carry-over from other donors' samples.

The chain has TRBV5-6 and TRBJ2-1; possible D gene TRBD1, 6 bases. The CDR3 length is 17 residues. V lost 1 base to trimming and J lost 7 bases, with 21 bases between them. Germline V gene lookup returns CDR1 SGHDT and CDR2 YYEEEE. For the CDR3, the DNA is TGTGCCAGCAGCTTGTCCCCCCAGGGGATAGGCGTAAATGAGCAGTTCTTC. Protein: CASSLSPQGIGVNEQFF.

This clone was observed a single time. The CDR3 region has the DNA TGCGCCAGCAGCTTGGGCGATGGGGGGTCCTACAATGAGCAGTTCTTC. Translated: CASSLGDGGSYNEQFF. The chain combines TRBV5-1 with TRBJ2-1, with a possible D match to TRBD2 (6 bases). This CDR3 is built from 16 residues. Trimming took off 0 bases at V and 1 base at J, with 11 bases between the two ends. CDR1 SGHRS and CDR2 YFSETQ come from the germline V gene.

A remark on this clone: This sample includes further DNA sequences coding for the same CDR3. V gene TRBV30 combines with J gene TRBJ2-5; D ambiguous. From germline, CDR1 is GTSNPN and CDR2 SVGIG (reference sequence). This CDR3 spans 11 amino acids. The V gene lost 0 bases and the J gene lost 7 bases, with 6 bases spanning the gap. As DNA, the CDR3 is TGTGCCTGGAGTGTCGGCGGGACCCAGTACTTC. Translation gives CAWSVGGTQYF.

Concerning this clone: Other DNA sequences of this sample code for an identical CDR3. The chain combines TRBV28 with TRBJ1-2; TRBD1 matches at 8 bases. The trim removed 6 bases at V and 5 bases at J, leaving 5 bases unmatched. The CDR3 runs to 13 residues. CDR1 MDHEN and CDR2 SYDVKM come from the germline V gene. CDR3 coding DNA: TGTGCCAGCAGCCAAACAGGGGGGTATGGCTACACCTTC. Translating it yields CASSQTGGYGYTF.

The CDR3 loop reads CASSLRSREQYF. DNA for the CDR3: TGTGCCAGCAGTTTGAGGAGTCGCGAGCAGTACTTC. The V call is TRBV28, the J call TRBJ2-7; D gene uncertain. The germline V and J ends were trimmed by 3 bases and 6 bases, with 9 bases remaining between them. Germline V gives CDR1 MDHEN, CDR2 SYDVKM. This CDR3 comprises 12 residues.

The chain employs TRBV21-1 and TRBJ2-3; the table calls TRBD2, which could not be checked here. TRBV21-1 constitutes a pseudogene. This CDR3 contains 17 residues. The CDR3 spells CASSKVGSGRTTDTQYF. CDR3 coding DNA: TGTGCCAGCAGCAAAGTTGGTAGCGGGAGAACCACAGATACGCAGTATTTT.

The genes are TRBV2 and TRBJ2-2, with TRBD1 matching 10 bases. The trim removed 9 bases at V and 5 bases at J, leaving 0 bases unmatched. The CDR3 is made up of 12 amino acids. Looked up from germline, CDR1 is SNHLY and CDR2 is FYNNEI. CDR3 region: CARGQGTGELFF. CDR3 in DNA: TGTGCCAGGGGACAGGGGACCGGGGAGCTGTTTTTT.

The V gene is TRBV29-1, the J gene TRBJ2-5; the D gene is possibly TRBD2 (6 bases). The germline V gene has CDR1 SQVTM and CDR2 ANQGSEA. The CDR3 is made up of 16 amino acids. V dropped 6 bases and J dropped 4 bases, with 24 bases sitting between them. CDR3 loop: CSVRFVEGLVRETQYF. Written as DNA, the CDR3 is TGCAGCGTCCGATTCGTGGAGGGCCTAGTTCGAGAGACCCAGTACTTC.

V gene TRBV29-1 combines with J gene TRBJ2-1; the match to TRBD1 covers 8 bases. V shed 6 bases and J 10 bases; nucleotides not matched to a gene: 5. The CDR3 loop spans 11 amino acids. Germline assignment: CDR1 SQVTM and CDR2 ANQGSEA. The CDR3 DNA reads as TGCAGCGTCGGGACAGGAGGGGAGCAGTTCTTC. It specifies CSVGTGGEQFF.

The chain is built from TRBV4-3 and TRBJ2-1; TRBD2 agrees at 12 bases. The germline CDR1 and CDR2 sequences are LGHNA and YSLEER. J gave up 7 bases and V 4 bases, and 8 bases lay outside the gene matches. The CDR3 is 16 residues long. CDR3 sequence reads: CASSPRLAGVRNEQFF. CDR3 nucleotides: TGCGCCAGCAGCCCCCGACTAGCGGGAGTTAGGAATGAGCAGTTCTTC.

The rearrangement links TRBV19 to TRBJ1-1; D is undetermined. CDR1 and CDR2 from the germline V gene are LNHDA and SQIVND (reference sequence). The CDR3 runs 15 residues. The germline V and J ends were trimmed by 3 bases and 7 bases, with 18 bases remaining between them. The DNA of the CDR3 is TGTGCCAGTAGTATCGGTCAGTATAGGTGGATTGAAGCTTTCTTT. Amino acid sequence: CASSIGQYRWIEAFF.

The rearrangement uses TRBV27 and TRBJ2-5; 9 bases are shared with TRBD1. CDR3 length: 14 amino acids. Unmatched junction bases numbered 9, after V lost 10 bases and J lost 3 bases. CDR1 and CDR2 from the germline V gene are MNHEY and SMNVEV (reference sequence). As DNA, the CDR3 is TGTGCCACTCTCCATGGGACAGGGAAAGAGACCCAGTACTTC. Its protein is CATLHGTGKETQYF.

The chain couples TRBV28 to TRBJ1-2; maybe TRBD1 (5 bases). Germline CDR1 and CDR2: MDHEN and SYDVKM. The CDR3 consists of 17 residues. The ends were cut back, 6 bases at V and 4 bases at J, with 24 bases in the middle. CDR3 sequence: CASRVPGTVLGGYGYTF. The CDR3 DNA reads as TGTGCCAGCAGAGTCCCCGGGACCGTCTTGGGGGGCTATGGCTACACCTTC.

This clone appeared once. This chain links TRBV28 with TRBJ2-7; D may be TRBD1 (6 bases). The CDR3 runs to 15 residues. V was trimmed by 6 bases and J by 4 bases, leaving 19 bases between them. Germline V lookup: CDR1 MDHEN, CDR2 SYDVKM. DNA of the CDR3: TGTGCCAGCAGGAAGAGTAGCCCTACAGGGTACGAGCAGTACTTC. Translating it yields CASRKSSPTGYEQYF.

The genes are TRBV19 and TRBJ2-7; tentative D call: TRBD1 (6 bases). Germline values: CDR1 LNHDA, CDR2 SQIVND (reference sequence). V lost 3 bases and J 1 base, leaving 10 bases between the germline ends. This CDR3 is built from 14 residues. The CDR3 protein is CASSIRDTSYEQYF. CDR3 in DNA: TGTGCCAGTAGTATCCGGGACACTTCCTACGAGCAGTACTTC.

The V call is TRBV5-6, the J call TRBJ2-7, with 7 nucleotides matching TRBD2. Germline V lookup: CDR1 SGHDT, CDR2 YYEEEE. The CDR3 is 16 amino acids. The V gene end was trimmed by 2 bases and the J gene end by 3 bases; junction bases not matched to a gene: 11. In nucleotides, the CDR3 is TGTGCCAGCAGCTTCCGGGACGGGAGGATCCTCTACGAGCAGTACTTC. It is translated as CASSFRDGRILYEQYF. Supplemented by reference TRBV5-6 and TRBJ2-7, the full variable domain reads DAGVTQSPTHLIKTRGQQVTLRCSPKSGHDTVSWYQQALGQGPQFIFQYYEEEERQRGNFPDRFSGHQFPNYSSELNVNALLLGDSALYLCASSFRDGRILYEQYFGPGTRLTVT.

The V and J genes are TRBV7-2 and TRBJ2-1, with D maybe TRBD1 (6 bases). The ends were cut back, 5 bases at V and 1 base at J, with 18 bases in the middle. This CDR3 spans 17 amino acids. The germline CDR1 and CDR2 sequences are SGHTA and FQGNSA. CDR3: CASSPRGRGGSYNEQFF. CDR3 DNA sequence: TGTGCCAGCAGCCCTCGGGGCAGAGGGGGATCCTACAATGAGCAGTTCTTC.

The rearrangement links TRBV4-1 to TRBJ2-1, with D possibly being TRBD1 (6 bases). The CDR3 is 16 amino acids. V was trimmed by 3 bases and J by 5 bases, leaving 17 bases between them. Germline lookup yields CDR1 MGHRA and CDR2 YSYEKL. CDR3 residues: CASSQPGQSKNNEQFF. The CDR3 bases are TGCGCCAGCAGCCAGCCCGGACAGAGCAAGAACAATGAGCAGTTCTTC.

For the CDR3, the DNA is TGTGCCAGCAGCTTGGGTACGGCTCTGTGGGAGCAGTTCTTC. This translates into CASSLGTALWEQFF. The rearrangement links TRBV7-9 to TRBJ2-1; the D is unclear. CDR3 size: 14 residues. Trimming removed 3 bases at V and 10 bases at J, with 16 bases between. CDR1 and CDR2 (germline): SEHNR, FQNEAQ (reference sequence).

This clone showed up just once. The chain is built from TRBV6-1 and TRBJ1-5, with 9 bases aligning to TRBD1. Unmatched junction bases numbered 7, after V lost 7 bases and J lost 9 bases. The germline CDR1 and CDR2 sequences are MNHNS and SASEGT. The CDR3 runs 13 residues. CDR3 loop: CASKDRGDWPQHF. The CDR3 DNA sequence: TGTGCCAGCAAAGACAGGGGGGATTGGCCCCAGCATTTT.

The chain combines TRBV28 with TRBJ1-1, with unresolved D. With 2 bases removed from V and 1 base from J, the gap between germline ends came to 8 bases. This CDR3 contains 14 residues. Germline V gene sequence: CDR1 MDHEN, CDR2 SYDVKM. CDR3 DNA: TGTGCCAGCAGTTTACCTGTCTCGAACACTGAAGCTTTCTTT. Residues: CASSLPVSNTEAFF.

This clone was seen more than once but under ten times. The gene calls are TRBV9 and TRBJ1-1; maybe TRBD1 (6 bases). Trimming removed 4 bases at V and 6 bases at J, with 16 bases between. Germline lookup yields CDR1 SGDLS and CDR2 YYNGEE. The CDR3 consists of 14 residues. Written as DNA, the CDR3 is TGTGCCAGCAGCCCGTACCCCAGGGGTTCTGAAGCTTTCTTT. It yields the protein CASSPYPRGSEAFF.

The rearrangement uses TRBV5-1 and TRBJ2-1, with D perhaps matching TRBD1 or TRBD2 (5 bases each). This CDR3 contains 12 residues. Germline assignment: CDR1 SGHRS and CDR2 YFSETQ. V shed 1 base and J shed 9 bases, with 8 bases lying between them. The CDR3 bases are TGCGCCAGCAGCTTGATCGGGGCTGAGCAGTTCTTC. It translates to CASSLIGAEQFF.

The chain combines TRBV28 with TRBJ1-2, with D uncertain. Per the germline V gene, CDR1 is MDHEN and CDR2 is SYDVKM. The germline V and J ends were trimmed by 10 bases and 8 bases, with 17 bases remaining between them. CDR3 length: 12 residues. CDR3 amino acids: CAIHGRYSGYTF. CDR3 coding DNA: TGTGCCATCCACGGACGGTATTCAGGCTACACCTTC.

The rearrangement links TRBV19 to TRBJ2-2; D is uncertain. Germline V CDR1 and CDR2: LNHDA, SQIVND (reference sequence). Trimming pared 7 bases from V and 4 bases from J, leaving 13 bases between. The CDR3 extends over 14 amino acids. CDR3 sequence reads: CASMSRRFTGELFF. The CDR3 bases are TGTGCCAGTATGTCTCGCCGATTCACCGGGGAGCTGTTTTTT.

V is TRBV19 and J is TRBJ1-5; D may be TRBD1 (5 bases). Germline V lookup: CDR1 LNHDA, CDR2 SQIVND (reference sequence). The CDR3 has 15 residues. The V end lost 3 bases, the J end lost 2 bases, and 11 bases lay between the germline ends. CDR3 protein: CASSMVGAGNQPQHF. CDR3 in DNA: TGTGCCAGTAGTATGGTAGGGGCTGGCAATCAGCCCCAGCATTTT.

The genes are TRBV7-8 and TRBJ1-2, with 9 bases fitting TRBD1. The germline V gene encodes CDR1 SGHVS and CDR2 FQNEAQ. There are 13 residues in the CDR3. V gave up 5 bases and J gave up 8 bases; unmatched junction bases: 6. CDR3 sequence: CASSVYRGQGYTF. The CDR3 region has the DNA TGTGCCAGCAGCGTTTACAGGGGGCAAGGCTACACCTTC.

The genes are TRBV6-1 and TRBJ2-7; D gene unclear. The germline V gene has CDR1 MNHNS and CDR2 SASEGT. V lost 5 bases and J lost 6, with 5 bases in between. This CDR3 is 10 amino acids long. The CDR3 DNA sequence: TGTGCCAGCAGTAACTCCGAGCAGTACTTC. Protein sequence: CASSNSEQYF.

The chain carries TRBV29-1 and TRBJ2-7; 10 nucleotides match TRBD1. This CDR3 has 13 residues. Germline V gene sequence: CDR1 SQVTM, CDR2 ANQGSEA. V lost 6 bases, J lost 6 bases, and 8 bases stayed unmatched. The CDR3 coding sequence is TGCAGCGTGCACCGGGACAGGGGAGGCGAGCAGTACTTC. This sequence encodes CSVHRDRGGEQYF.

This clone was seen once. The CDR3 region has the DNA TGTGCCACCTTGGGACTGGCTGGGGGGGAGCAGTACTTC. This encodes CATLGLAGGEQYF. V and J are TRBV10-3 and TRBJ2-7; possibly TRBD2 for D (6 bases). V dropped 10 bases and J dropped 7 bases, with 20 bases sitting between them. Germline CDR1 reads ENHRY; CDR2 reads SYGVKD. This CDR3 is 13 amino acids long.